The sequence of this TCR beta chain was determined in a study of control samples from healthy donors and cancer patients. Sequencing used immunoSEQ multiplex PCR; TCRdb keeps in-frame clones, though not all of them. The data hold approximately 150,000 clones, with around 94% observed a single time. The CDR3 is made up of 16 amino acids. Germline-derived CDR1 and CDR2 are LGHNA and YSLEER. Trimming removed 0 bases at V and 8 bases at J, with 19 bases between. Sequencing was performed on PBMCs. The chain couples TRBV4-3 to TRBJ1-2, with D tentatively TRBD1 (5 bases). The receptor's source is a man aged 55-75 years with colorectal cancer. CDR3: CASSQEFGGPTGGYTF. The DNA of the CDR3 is TGCGCCAGCAGCCAAGAATTTGGGGGACCCACGGGGGGCTACACCTTC.